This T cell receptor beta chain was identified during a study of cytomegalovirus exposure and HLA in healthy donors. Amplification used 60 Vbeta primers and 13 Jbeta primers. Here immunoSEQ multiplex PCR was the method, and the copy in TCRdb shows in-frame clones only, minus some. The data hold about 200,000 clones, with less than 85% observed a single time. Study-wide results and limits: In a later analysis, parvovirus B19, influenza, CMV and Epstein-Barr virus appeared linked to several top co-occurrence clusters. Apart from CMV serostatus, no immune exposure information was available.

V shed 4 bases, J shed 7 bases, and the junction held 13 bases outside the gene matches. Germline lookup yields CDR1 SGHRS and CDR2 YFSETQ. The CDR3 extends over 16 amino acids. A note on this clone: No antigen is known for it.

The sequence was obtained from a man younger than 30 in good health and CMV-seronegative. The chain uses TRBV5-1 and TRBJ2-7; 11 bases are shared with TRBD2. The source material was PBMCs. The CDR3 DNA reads TGCGCCAGCAGCATCCCGCTAGGGACTAGCGGCGGGGAGCAGTACTTC. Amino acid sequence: CASSIPLGTSGGEQYF. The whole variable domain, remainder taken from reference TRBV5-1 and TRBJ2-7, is KAGVTQTPRYLIKTRGQQVTLSCSPISGHRSVSWYQQTPGQGLQFLFEYFSETQRNKGNFPGRFSGRQFSNSRSEMNVSTLELGDSALYLCASSIPLGTSGGEQYFGPGTRLTVT.